This T cell receptor beta chain was captured by sequencing in a study of blood T cell repertoires in COVID-19. Study in general: The United States, Italy and Spain were the sources of the acute and convalescent COVID-19 samples.

Only one count was recorded for this clone. J was trimmed by 0 bases and V by 4 bases; bases with no gene match: 3. The germline CDR1 and CDR2 sequences are LNHDA and SQIVND (reference sequence). The CDR3 runs 15 residues. Original processing methods: It was from reference gene primer amplification that nucleated cell counts were estimated. Data came from immunoSEQ multiplex PCR; TCRdb stores just in-frame clones and leaves some out. V, J and clone size are taken as reported in that table, and D and trimming were inferred from the DNA itself. Of roughly 170,000 clones listed, approximately 84% are singletons.

This chain links TRBV19 with TRBJ1-5; 7 nucleotides line up with TRBD1. Sequenced material: peripheral blood. This TCR derives from a human donor in a cohort sampled during active COVID-19. CDR3 amino acids: CASSTTGYSNQPQHF. The CDR3 nucleotides read TGTGCCAGTAGTACGACAGGGTATAGCAATCAGCCCCAGCATTTT. Drawing the rest from reference TRBV19 and TRBJ1-5, the complete variable domain is DGGITQSPKYLFRKEGQNVTLSCEQNLNHDAMYWYRQDPGQGLRLIYYSQIVNDFQKGDIAEGYSVSREKKESFPLTVTSAQKNPTAFYLCASSTTGYSNQPQHFGDGTRLSIL.